This TCR beta chain was profiled in a study of shared clonotypes between healthy human individuals. The germline CDR1 and CDR2 sequences are MNHEY and SMNVEV (reference sequence). The CDR3 is made up of 14 amino acids. Trimming took 6 bases from V and 1 from J; bases not matched to a gene: 6. Sequencing was performed with immunoSEQ multiplex PCR; in TCRdb, only in-frame clones are kept and a portion is missing. There are nearly 2 million clones in the sample; about 94% occur only once, and 0.9% to 1.5% lies in the top ten. The sample holds one count of this clone. Additional DNA sequences in this sample encode the identical CDR3. Naive CD8 isolation took CD45RO-negative cells positively selected for CCR7 and excluded terminally differentiated effector memory CD45RA+ cells. Healthy HIV-negative adults with no recent acute infections or vaccinations were recruited as donors.

The TCR comes from a man between 18 and 35 years old in good health. This sequence joins TRBV27 and TRBJ2-7, with 7 bases fitting TRBD1. The sequenced material came from naive CD8+ T cells sorted from blood. This CDR3 reads CASSPRTGSYEQYF. The CDR3 coding sequence is TGTGCCAGCAGCCCCCGGACAGGTTCCTACGAGCAGTACTTC.